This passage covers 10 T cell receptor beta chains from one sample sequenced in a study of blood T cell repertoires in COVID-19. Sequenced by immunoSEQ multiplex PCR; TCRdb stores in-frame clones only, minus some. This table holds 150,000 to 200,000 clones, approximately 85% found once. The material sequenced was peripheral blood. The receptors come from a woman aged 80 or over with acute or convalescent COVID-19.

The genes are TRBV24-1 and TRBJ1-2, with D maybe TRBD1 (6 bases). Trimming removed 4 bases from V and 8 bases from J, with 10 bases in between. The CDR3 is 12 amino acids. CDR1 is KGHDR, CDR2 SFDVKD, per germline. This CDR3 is CATSETGRGYTF. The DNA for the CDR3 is TGTGCCACCAGTGAAACAGGGCGAGGCTACACCTTC.

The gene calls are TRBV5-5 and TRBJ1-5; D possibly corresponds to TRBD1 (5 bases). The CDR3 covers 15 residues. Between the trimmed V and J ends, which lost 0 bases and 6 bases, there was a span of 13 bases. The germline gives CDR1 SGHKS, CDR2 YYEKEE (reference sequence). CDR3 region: CASSLALGGGQPQHF. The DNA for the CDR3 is TGTGCCAGCAGCTTGGCACTTGGGGGGGGTCAGCCCCAGCATTTT. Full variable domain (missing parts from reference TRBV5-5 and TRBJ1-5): DAGVTQSPTHLIKTRGQQVTLRCSPISGHKSVSWYQQVLGQGPQFIFQYYEKEERGRGNFPDRFSARQFPNYSSELNVNALLLGDSALYLCASSLALGGGQPQHFGDGTRLSIL.

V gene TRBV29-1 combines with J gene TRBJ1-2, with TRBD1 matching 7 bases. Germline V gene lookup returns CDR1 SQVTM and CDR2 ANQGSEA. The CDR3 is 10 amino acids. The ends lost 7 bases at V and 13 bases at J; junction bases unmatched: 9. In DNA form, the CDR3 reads TGCAGCGCCGGGACAGCTGAAGCCACCTTC. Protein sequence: CSAGTAEATF.

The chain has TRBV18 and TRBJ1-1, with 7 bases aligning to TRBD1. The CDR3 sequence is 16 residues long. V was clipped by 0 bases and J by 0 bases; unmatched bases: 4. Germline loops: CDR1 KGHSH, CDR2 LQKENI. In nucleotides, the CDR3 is TGTGCCAGCTCACCACCGGGACAGCGAATGAACACTGAAGCTTTCTTT. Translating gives CASSPPGQRMNTEAFF.

The CDR3 spells CASSEGLPPYNEQFF. CDR3 DNA: TGTGCCAGTAGTGAGGGACTCCCCCCCTACAATGAGCAGTTCTTC. The chain combines TRBV19 with TRBJ2-1; weak D call: TRBD2 (6 bases). The CDR3 extends over 15 amino acids. Germline CDR1 reads LNHDA; CDR2 reads SQIVND (reference sequence). Trimming left V 5 bases short and J 2 bases short, with 13 bases between. Combining the CDR3 with reference TRBV19 and TRBJ2-1 gives the whole variable domain DGGITQSPKYLFRKEGQNVTLSCEQNLNHDAMYWYRQDPGQGLRLIYYSQIVNDFQKGDIAEGYSVSREKKESFPLTVTSAQKNPTAFYLCASSEGLPPYNEQFFGPGTRLTVL.

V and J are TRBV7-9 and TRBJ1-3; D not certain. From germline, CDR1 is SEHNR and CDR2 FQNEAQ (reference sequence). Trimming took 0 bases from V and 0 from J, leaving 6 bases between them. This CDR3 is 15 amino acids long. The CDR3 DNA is TGTGCCAGCAGCTTAGCGCTAAGCTCTGGAAACACCATATATTTT. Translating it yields CASSLALSSGNTIYF.

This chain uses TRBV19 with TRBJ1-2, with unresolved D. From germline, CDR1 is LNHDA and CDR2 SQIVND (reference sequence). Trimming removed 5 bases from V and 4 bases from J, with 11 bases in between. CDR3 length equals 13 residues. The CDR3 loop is CASSPRQVYGYTF. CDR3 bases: TGTGCCAGTAGTCCCCGCCAGGTCTATGGCTACACCTTC. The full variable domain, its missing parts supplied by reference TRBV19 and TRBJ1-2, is DGGITQSPKYLFRKEGQNVTLSCEQNLNHDAMYWYRQDPGQGLRLIYYSQIVNDFQKGDIAEGYSVSREKKESFPLTVTSAQKNPTAFYLCASSPRQVYGYTFGSGTRLTVV.

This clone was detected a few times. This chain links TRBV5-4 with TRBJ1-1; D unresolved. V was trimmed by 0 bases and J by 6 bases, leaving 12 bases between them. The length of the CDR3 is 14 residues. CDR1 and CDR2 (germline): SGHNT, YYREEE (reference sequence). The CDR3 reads CASSLGSPAAEAFF. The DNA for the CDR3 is TGTGCCAGCAGCTTGGGGTCCCCGGCGGCTGAAGCTTTCTTT. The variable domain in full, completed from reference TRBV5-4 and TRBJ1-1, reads ETGVTQSPTHLIKTRGQQVTLRCSSQSGHNTVSWYQQALGQGPQFIFQYYREEENGRGNFPPRFSGLQFPNYSSELNVNALELDDSALYLCASSLGSPAAEAFFGQGTRLTVV.

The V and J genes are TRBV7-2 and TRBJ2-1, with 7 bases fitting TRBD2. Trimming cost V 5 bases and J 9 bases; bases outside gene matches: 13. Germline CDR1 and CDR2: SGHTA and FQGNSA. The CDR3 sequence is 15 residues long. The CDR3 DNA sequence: TGTGCCAGCAGCCAAGGGACTACAATAAGTGGTGAGCAGTTCTTC. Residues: CASSQGTTISGEQFF.

This chain's CDR3 is CASSTGSRGRTEAFF. Here the CDR3 DNA reads TGTGCCAGCAGCACGGGGAGTAGGGGGAGAACTGAAGCTTTCTTT. The chain is built from TRBV7-2 and TRBJ1-1, with D maybe TRBD1 (6 bases). V lost 5 bases, J lost 5 bases, and 18 bases lay in between. The CDR3 has 15 amino acids. In germline, CDR1 is SGHTA, CDR2 FQGNSA.